Each of the 12 T cell receptor beta chains below was sequenced from the same sample in a study of PD-1 blockade in classical Hodgkin lymphoma. The table came from immunoSEQ multiplex PCR; TCRdb's copy has only in-frame clones and leaves some out. There are some 28,000 clones in the sample; more than 65% occur only once, and roughly 18% lies in the top ten. Time point in this sample: cycle 4 day 1 (C4D1), after five to seven weeks of nivolumab. Patients all relapsed after autologous stem cell transplantation, and there was variation in brentuximab vedotin exposure. The sample consisted of peripheral blood mononuclear cells (PBMCs), taken before the fourth cycle of nivolumab. The receptors stem from a human donor with classical Hodgkin lymphoma.

V and J are TRBV9 and TRBJ1-3, with D hard to call. V lost 2 bases to trimming and J lost 1 base, with 7 bases between them. Germline CDR1 SGDLS, CDR2 YYNGEE. The CDR3 covers 14 residues. The CDR3 coding sequence is TGTGCCAGCAGCGTTCGGGTATCTGGAAACACCATATATTTT. Translation gives CASSVRVSGNTIYF.

This clone was seen a single time. The rearrangement links TRBV5-1 to TRBJ2-7; the D is unclear. Germline values: CDR1 SGHRS, CDR2 YFSETQ. Trimming removed 4 bases at V and 0 bases at J, with 11 bases between. This CDR3 is 14 amino acids long. The CDR3 region is CASSPGRSSYEQYF. CDR3 DNA: TGCGCCAGCAGCCCAGGACGGAGCTCCTACGAGCAGTACTTC.

The V and J genes are TRBV19 and TRBJ2-2; D gene uncertain. There are 14 residues in the CDR3. Trimming removed 5 bases from V and 4 bases from J, with 11 bases in between. From germline, CDR1 is LNHDA and CDR2 SQIVND (reference sequence). The CDR3 loop is CASSAGPTTGELFF. In DNA, the CDR3 is TGTGCCAGTAGTGCAGGACCGACCACCGGGGAGCTGTTTTTT.

This sequence joins TRBV19 and TRBJ2-7; possibly TRBD1 for D (5 bases). Trimming pared 3 bases from V and 3 bases from J, leaving 12 bases between. Germline V gene lookup returns CDR1 LNHDA and CDR2 SQIVND (reference sequence). The CDR3 extends over 14 amino acids. The CDR3 loop is CASSMEQGIYEQYF. In nucleotides, the CDR3 is TGTGCCAGTAGTATGGAGCAGGGAATCTACGAGCAGTACTTC. Drawing the rest from reference TRBV19 and TRBJ2-7, the complete variable domain is DGGITQSPKYLFRKEGQNVTLSCEQNLNHDAMYWYRQDPGQGLRLIYYSQIVNDFQKGDIAEGYSVSREKKESFPLTVTSAQKNPTAFYLCASSMEQGIYEQYFGPGTRLTVT.

The rearrangement joins TRBV9 to TRBJ2-3; D remains unclear. The CDR3 has 13 residues. The germline CDR1 and CDR2 sequences are SGDLS and YYNGEE. The germline V and J ends were trimmed by 0 bases and 11 bases, with 13 bases remaining between them. The CDR3 reads CASSVGVTQKQYF. The CDR3 bases are TGTGCCAGCAGCGTAGGGGTAACCCAAAAGCAGTATTTT. The full variable domain, with the rest looked up from reference TRBV9 and TRBJ2-3, is DSGVTQTPKHLITATGQRVTLRCSPRSGDLSVYWYQQSLDQGLQFLIQYYNGEERAKGNILERFSAQQFPDLHSELNLSSLELGDSALYFCASSVGVTQKQYFGPGTRLTVL.

The V call is TRBV19, the J call TRBJ1-2; tentatively, D is TRBD1 (5 bases). The V gene's germline CDR1 is LNHDA and CDR2 SQIVND (reference sequence). The V end lost 8 bases, the J end lost 8 bases, and 18 bases lay between the germline ends. The CDR3 runs to 13 residues. DNA for the CDR3: TGTGCCAGTCGATGGGGGTCCTCAAGCGGCTACACCTTC. It is translated as CASRWGSSSGYTF. Looking up the rest from reference TRBV19 and TRBJ1-2 gives the full variable domain: DGGITQSPKYLFRKEGQNVTLSCEQNLNHDAMYWYRQDPGQGLRLIYYSQIVNDFQKGDIAEGYSVSREKKESFPLTVTSAQKNPTAFYLCASRWGSSSGYTFGSGTRLTVV.

The J gene is TRBJ2-7, the V gene TRBV5-1; TRBD1 matches at 9 bases. With V trimmed by 6 bases and J by 3 bases, 13 bases remained unmatched. The CDR3 totals 16 residues. Germline loops: CDR1 SGHRS, CDR2 YFSETQ. CDR3 DNA: TGCGCCAGCACCTCGCTACCCGGGACAGGGTTCTACGAGCAGTACTTC. The encoded protein is CASTSLPGTGFYEQYF.

In its sample, this clone was seen once. The rearrangement links TRBV6-1 to TRBJ2-7; perhaps D is TRBD1 or TRBD2 (6 bases each). Trimming removed 8 bases at V and 3 bases at J, with 14 bases between. CDR3 size: 13 residues. Germline loops: CDR1 MNHNS, CDR2 SASEGT. The CDR3 DNA sequence: TGTGCCAGCGGGGGGCAGGGGTACTACGAGCAGTACTTC. This encodes CASGGQGYYEQYF.

The chain couples TRBV21-1 to TRBJ1-1; the D call of TRBD1 is as the table states it, not checked on the DNA. TRBV21-1 is shown as a pseudogene. This CDR3 has 16 amino acids. CDR3 nucleotides: TGTGCCAGCAGCAAAGGTACAGGGCAAACTGACACTGAAGCTTTCTTT. Translated: CASSKGTGQTDTEAFF.

The chain employs TRBV7-9 and TRBJ2-5, with 8 bases identical to TRBD2. The CDR3 has 19 residues. CDR1 SEHNR and CDR2 FQNEAQ come from the germline V gene (reference sequence). With 6 bases clipped from V and 2 bases from J, the junction kept 20 bases outside the gene matches. CDR3 in DNA: TGTGCCAGCAGTGATGGGACTAGTGGCGGGGATTTCAAACAAGAGACCCAGTACTTC. As protein: CASSDGTSGGDFKQETQYF.

Only a few counts were recorded for this clone. The V call is TRBV9, the J call TRBJ1-3, with no clear D. V lost 1 base, J lost 0 bases, and 11 bases lay in between. The CDR3 consists of 16 residues. The germline V gene encodes CDR1 SGDLS and CDR2 YYNGEE. CDR3 nucleotides: TGTGCCAGCAGCGTACGCCATGGGCCCTCTGGAAACACCATATATTTT. It yields the protein CASSVRHGPSGNTIYF.

In its sample, this clone was seen a few times. The rearrangement links TRBV6-1 to TRBJ2-5; possibly TRBD1 for D (6 bases). The length of the CDR3 is 14 residues. Trimming cost V 7 bases and J 3 bases, with 15 bases left between them. CDR1 is MNHNS and CDR2 is SASEGT in the germline V gene. The CDR3 loop reads CASNTGTLEETQYF. In nucleotides, the CDR3 is TGTGCCAGCAACACCGGGACATTAGAAGAGACCCAGTACTTC.